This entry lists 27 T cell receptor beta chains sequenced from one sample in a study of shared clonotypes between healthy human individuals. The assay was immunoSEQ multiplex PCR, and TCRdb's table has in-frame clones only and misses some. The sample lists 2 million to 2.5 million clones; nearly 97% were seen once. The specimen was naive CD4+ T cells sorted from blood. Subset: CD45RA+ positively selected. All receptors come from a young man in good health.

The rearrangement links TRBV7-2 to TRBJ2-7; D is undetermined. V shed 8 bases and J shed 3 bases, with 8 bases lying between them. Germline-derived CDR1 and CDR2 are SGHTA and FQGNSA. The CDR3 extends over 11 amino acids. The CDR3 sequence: CASGYNYEQYF. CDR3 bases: TGTGCCAGCGGCTACAACTACGAGCAGTACTTC.

CDR3 DNA: TGTGCCAGCAGTTTAGGCCCTCCGGGACATATCTATGGCTACACCTTC. Translation: CASSLGPPGHIYGYTF. The chain is built from TRBV27 and TRBJ1-2; weak D call: TRBD1 (6 bases). With 2 bases removed from V and 4 bases from J, the gap between germline ends came to 17 bases. The germline CDR1 and CDR2 sequences are MNHEY and SMNVEV (reference sequence). The CDR3 contains 16 residues.

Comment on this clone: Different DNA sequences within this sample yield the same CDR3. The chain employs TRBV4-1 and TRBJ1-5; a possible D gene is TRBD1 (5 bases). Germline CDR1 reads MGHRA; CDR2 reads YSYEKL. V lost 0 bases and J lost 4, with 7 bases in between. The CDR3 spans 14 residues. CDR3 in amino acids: CASSQEQGNQPQHF. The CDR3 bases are TGCGCCAGCAGCCAAGAGCAGGGTAATCAGCCCCAGCATTTT.

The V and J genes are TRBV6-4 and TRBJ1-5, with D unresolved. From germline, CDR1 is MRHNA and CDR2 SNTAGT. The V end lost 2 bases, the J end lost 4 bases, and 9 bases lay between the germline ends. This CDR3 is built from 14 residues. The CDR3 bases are TGTGCCAGCAGTGACCCCCGGAGAAATCAGCCCCAGCATTTT. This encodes CASSDPRRNQPQHF.

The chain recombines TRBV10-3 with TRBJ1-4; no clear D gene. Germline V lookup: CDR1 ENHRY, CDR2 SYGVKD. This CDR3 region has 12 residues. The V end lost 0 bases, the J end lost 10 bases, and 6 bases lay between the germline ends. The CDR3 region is CAISESLGKLFF. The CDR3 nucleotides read TGTGCCATCAGTGAGTCGTTAGGAAAACTGTTTTTT.

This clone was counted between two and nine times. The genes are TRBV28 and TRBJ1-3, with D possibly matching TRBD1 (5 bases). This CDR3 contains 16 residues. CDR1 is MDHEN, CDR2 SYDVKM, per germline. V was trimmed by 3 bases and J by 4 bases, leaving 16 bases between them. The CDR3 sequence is CASSFAGQYSGNTIYF. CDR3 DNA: TGTGCCAGCAGTTTTGCCGGACAATACTCCGGAAACACCATATATTTT.

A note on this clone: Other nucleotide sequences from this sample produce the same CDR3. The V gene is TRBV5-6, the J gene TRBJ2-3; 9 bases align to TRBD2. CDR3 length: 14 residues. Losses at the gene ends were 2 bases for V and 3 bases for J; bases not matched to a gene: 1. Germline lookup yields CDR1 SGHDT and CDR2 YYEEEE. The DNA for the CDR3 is TGTGCCAGCAGCTTTAGCGGGAGTACAGATACGCAGTATTTT. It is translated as CASSFSGSTDTQYF.

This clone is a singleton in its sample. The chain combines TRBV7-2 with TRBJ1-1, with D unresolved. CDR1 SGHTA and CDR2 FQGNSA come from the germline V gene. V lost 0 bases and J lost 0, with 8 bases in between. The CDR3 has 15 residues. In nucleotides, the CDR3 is TGTGCCAGCAGCTTAGCCTTGTCAGTGAACACTGAAGCTTTCTTT. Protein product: CASSLALSVNTEAFF.

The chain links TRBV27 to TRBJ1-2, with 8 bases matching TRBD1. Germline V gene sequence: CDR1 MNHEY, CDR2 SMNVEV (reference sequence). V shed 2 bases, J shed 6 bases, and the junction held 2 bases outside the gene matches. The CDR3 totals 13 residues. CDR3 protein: CASSLQGADGYTF. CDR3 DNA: TGTGCCAGCAGTTTACAGGGGGCAGATGGCTACACCTTC.

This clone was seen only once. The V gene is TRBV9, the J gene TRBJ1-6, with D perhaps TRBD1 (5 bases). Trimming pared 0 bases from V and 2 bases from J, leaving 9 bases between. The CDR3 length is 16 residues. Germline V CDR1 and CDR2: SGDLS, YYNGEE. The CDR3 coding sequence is TGTGCCAGCAGCGTAGCTGGGGGAGCCTATAATTCACCCCTCCACTTT. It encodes CASSVAGGAYNSPLHF. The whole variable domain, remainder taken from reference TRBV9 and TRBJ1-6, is DSGVTQTPKHLITATGQRVTLRCSPRSGDLSVYWYQQSLDQGLQFLIQYYNGEERAKGNILERFSAQQFPDLHSELNLSSLELGDSALYFCASSVAGGAYNSPLHFGNGTRLTVT.

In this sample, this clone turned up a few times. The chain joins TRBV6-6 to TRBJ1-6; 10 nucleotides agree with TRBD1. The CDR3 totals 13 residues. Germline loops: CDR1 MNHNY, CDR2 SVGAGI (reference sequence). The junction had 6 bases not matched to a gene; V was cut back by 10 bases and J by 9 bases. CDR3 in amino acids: CATRQGAGSPLHF. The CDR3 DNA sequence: TGTGCCACCCGACAGGGGGCCGGTTCACCCCTCCACTTT.

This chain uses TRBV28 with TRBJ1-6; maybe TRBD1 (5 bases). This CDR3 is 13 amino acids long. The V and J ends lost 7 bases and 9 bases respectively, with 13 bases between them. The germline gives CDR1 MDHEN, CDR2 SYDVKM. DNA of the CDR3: TGTGCCAGCACTCGGGGACGGGGTTCACCCCTCCACTTT. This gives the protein CASTRGRGSPLHF.

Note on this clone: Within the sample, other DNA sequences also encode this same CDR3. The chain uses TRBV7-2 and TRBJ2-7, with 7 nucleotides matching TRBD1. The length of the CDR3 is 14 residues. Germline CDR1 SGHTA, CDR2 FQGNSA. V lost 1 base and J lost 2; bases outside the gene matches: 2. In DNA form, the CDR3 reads TGTGCCAGCAGCTTAGGGGACAGCCCCTACGAGCAGTACTTC. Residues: CASSLGDSPYEQYF.

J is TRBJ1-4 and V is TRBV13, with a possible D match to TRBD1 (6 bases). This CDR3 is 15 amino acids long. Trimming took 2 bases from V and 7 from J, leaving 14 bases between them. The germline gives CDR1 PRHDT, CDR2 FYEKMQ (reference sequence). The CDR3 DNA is TGTGCCAGCAGCTTACAGGGGCCTAGGAGTGAAAAACTGTTTTTT. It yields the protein CASSLQGPRSEKLFF. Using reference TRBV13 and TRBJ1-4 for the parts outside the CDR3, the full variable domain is AAGVIQSPRHLIKEKRETATLKCYPIPRHDTVYWYQQGPGQDPQFLISFYEKMQSDKGSIPDRFSAQQFSDYHSELNMSSLELGDSALYFCASSLQGPRSEKLFFGSGTQLSVL.

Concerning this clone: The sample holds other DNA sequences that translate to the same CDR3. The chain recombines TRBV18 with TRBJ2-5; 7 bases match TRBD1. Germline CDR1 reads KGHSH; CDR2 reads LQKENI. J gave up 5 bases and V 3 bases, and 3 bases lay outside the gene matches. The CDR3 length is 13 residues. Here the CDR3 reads CASSPRGGETQYF. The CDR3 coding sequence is TGTGCCAGCTCACCGCGAGGGGGCGAGACCCAGTACTTC.

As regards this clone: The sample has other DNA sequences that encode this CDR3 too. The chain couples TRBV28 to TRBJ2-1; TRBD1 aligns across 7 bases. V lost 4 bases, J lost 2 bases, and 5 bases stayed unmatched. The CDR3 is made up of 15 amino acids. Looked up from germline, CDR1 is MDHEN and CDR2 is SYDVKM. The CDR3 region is CASSSPGTAYNEQFF. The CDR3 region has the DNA TGTGCCAGCAGTTCCCCCGGGACAGCCTACAATGAGCAGTTCTTC.

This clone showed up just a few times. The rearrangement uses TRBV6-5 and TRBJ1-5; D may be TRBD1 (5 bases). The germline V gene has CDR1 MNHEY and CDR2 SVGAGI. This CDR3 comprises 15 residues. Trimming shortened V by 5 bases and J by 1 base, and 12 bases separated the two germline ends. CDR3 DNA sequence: TGTGCCAGCAGTCCCCGGGACCGCAGCAATCAGCCCCAGCATTTT. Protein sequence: CASSPRDRSNQPQHF.

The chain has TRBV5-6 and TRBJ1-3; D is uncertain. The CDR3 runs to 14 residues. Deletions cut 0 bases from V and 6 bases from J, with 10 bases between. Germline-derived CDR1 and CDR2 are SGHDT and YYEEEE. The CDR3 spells CASSLAGHSNTIYF. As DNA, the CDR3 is TGTGCCAGCAGCTTGGCCGGCCACTCAAACACCATATATTTT.

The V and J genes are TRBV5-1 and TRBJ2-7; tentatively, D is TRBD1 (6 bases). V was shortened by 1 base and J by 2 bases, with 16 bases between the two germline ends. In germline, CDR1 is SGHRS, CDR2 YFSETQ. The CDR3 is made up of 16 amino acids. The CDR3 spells CASSLTTGTSTYEQYF. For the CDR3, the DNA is TGCGCCAGCAGCTTGACTACAGGGACATCCACCTACGAGCAGTACTTC.

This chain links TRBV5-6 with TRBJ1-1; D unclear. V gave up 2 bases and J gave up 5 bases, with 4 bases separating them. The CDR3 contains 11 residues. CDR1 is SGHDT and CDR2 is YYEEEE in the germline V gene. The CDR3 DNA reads TGTGCCAGCAGCTTACAGACTGAAGCTTTCTTT. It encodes CASSLQTEAFF.

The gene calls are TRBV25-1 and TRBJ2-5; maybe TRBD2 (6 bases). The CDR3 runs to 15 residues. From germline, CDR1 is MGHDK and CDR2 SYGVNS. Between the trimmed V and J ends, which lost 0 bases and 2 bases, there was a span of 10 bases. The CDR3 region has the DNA TGTGCCAGCAGTGAATATTATGGGGGGCAAGAGACCCAGTACTTC. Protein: CASSEYYGGQETQYF.

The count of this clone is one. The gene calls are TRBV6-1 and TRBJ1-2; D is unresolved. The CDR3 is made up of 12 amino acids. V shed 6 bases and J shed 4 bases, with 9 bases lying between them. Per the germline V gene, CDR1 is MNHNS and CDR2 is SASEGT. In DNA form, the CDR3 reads TGTGCCAGCAGGAGATTCAGCTATGGCTACACCTTC. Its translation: CASRRFSYGYTF.

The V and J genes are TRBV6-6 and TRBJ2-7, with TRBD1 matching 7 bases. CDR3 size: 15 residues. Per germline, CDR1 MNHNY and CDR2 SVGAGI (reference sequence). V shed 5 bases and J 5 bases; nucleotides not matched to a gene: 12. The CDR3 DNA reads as TGTGCCAGCAGTACCGCTACGACAGGGCCCCACGAGCAGTACTTC. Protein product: CASSTATTGPHEQYF.

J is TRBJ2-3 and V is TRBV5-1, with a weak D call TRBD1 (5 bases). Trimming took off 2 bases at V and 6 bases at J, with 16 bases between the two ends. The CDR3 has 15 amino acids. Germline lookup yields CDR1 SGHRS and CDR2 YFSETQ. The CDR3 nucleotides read TGCGCCAGCAGCTTCCAGTCGCAAGGGGCTGATACGCAGTATTTT. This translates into CASSFQSQGADTQYF.

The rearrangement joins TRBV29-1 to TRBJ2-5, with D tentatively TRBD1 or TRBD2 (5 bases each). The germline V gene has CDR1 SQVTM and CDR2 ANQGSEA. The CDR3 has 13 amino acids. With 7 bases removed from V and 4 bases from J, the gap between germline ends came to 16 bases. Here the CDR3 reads CSARDRAGETQYF. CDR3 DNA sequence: TGCAGCGCCCGGGACCGGGCCGGAGAGACCCAGTACTTC.

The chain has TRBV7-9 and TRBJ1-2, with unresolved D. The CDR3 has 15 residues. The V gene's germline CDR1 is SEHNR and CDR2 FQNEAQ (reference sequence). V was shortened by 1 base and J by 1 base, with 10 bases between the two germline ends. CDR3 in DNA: TGTGCCAGCAGCTTAGTTTCCCTCGATAACTATGGCTACACCTTC. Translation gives CASSLVSLDNYGYTF.

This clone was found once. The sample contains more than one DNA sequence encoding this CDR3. The CDR3 spells CASSLVVNQPQHF. In DNA, the CDR3 is TGTGCCAGCAGCTTAGTTGTCAATCAGCCCCAGCATTTT. The V gene is TRBV7-2, the J gene TRBJ1-5; the D is unclear. V lost 1 base and J 3 bases, leaving 4 bases between the germline ends. The germline V gene has CDR1 SGHTA and CDR2 FQGNSA. The CDR3 has 13 residues.